What follows is one T cell receptor beta chain and its context. Its matching antigen is unknown. A roughly 120-subject validation cohort, separate from the approximately 720-subject first cohort, supplied the donors. These data come from a study of cytomegalovirus exposure and HLA in healthy donors. Study observations and caveats: The study listed some 160 cytomegalovirus-associated TCR beta chains. In vitro confirmation showed three CMV-associated chains to be CMV antigen specific.

Looked up from germline, CDR1 is SNHLY and CDR2 is FYNNEI. This CDR3 region has 14 residues. Trimming took 5 bases from V and 3 from J, leaving 14 bases between them. This table comes from immunoSEQ multiplex PCR, and its TCRdb copy is limited to in-frame clones, with some not included. The data hold about 110,000 clones, with 88% observed a single time. The V gene is TRBV2, the J gene TRBJ2-7; D gene unclear. This clonotype originated in a woman aged 18-29 years in good health and CMV-seronegative. Specimen: PBMCs. The CDR3 protein is CASSYGLSNYEQYF. Written as DNA, the CDR3 is TGTGCCAGCAGTTACGGTCTCTCCAACTACGAGCAGTACTTC.